The T cell receptor (beta chain) under discussion was sequenced for a study of blood T cell repertoires in COVID-19. Study details: The United States, Italy and Spain provided the acute and convalescent COVID-19 samples. From T cells, B-cell-depleted T cells, or PBMCs came the material, which was cDNA or gDNA.

The J segment lost 5 bases and the V segment lost 3 bases, leaving 7 bases of the junction unmatched. The CDR3 extends over 15 amino acids. Per the germline V gene, CDR1 is SGDLS and CDR2 is YYNGEE. Original data processing: Reference gene primer amplification gave estimated nucleated cell counts. Assay used: immunoSEQ multiplex PCR; TCRdb lists only in-frame clones, some missing. V, J and clone size reflect that table, while D and trimming were determined from the DNA. The sample gives about 130,000 clones, around 81% of which show up once; around 4% is in the top ten. This clonotype was obtained from a woman aged 45-60 years with acute or convalescent COVID-19. Material: peripheral blood. The chain couples TRBV9 to TRBJ2-1; 8 bases align to TRBD2. CDR3 region: CASSETSGLNNEQFF. CDR3 in DNA: TGTGCCAGCAGCGAAACTAGCGGCCTTAACAATGAGCAGTTCTTC. Filled out from reference TRBV9 and TRBJ2-1, the complete variable domain reads DSGVTQTPKHLITATGQRVTLRCSPRSGDLSVYWYQQSLDQGLQFLIQYYNGEERAKGNILERFSAQQFPDLHSELNLSSLELGDSALYFCASSETSGLNNEQFFGPGTRLTVL.